Sequencing of this T cell receptor beta chain was carried out in a study of blood T cell repertoires in COVID-19. Study summary: The United States, Italy and Spain provided the acute and convalescent COVID-19 samples.

Germline CDR1 and CDR2: SGHTA and FQGNSA. The V and J ends lost 5 bases and 2 bases respectively, with 13 bases between them. This CDR3 has 14 residues. This clone has ten or more counts. Clones were read by immunoSEQ multiplex PCR, and TCRdb kept only the in-frame ones, dropping some. The profile shows fewer than 150,000 clones, about nine tenths of them singletons. Sequenced: peripheral blood. The clonotype was recovered from a man between 65 and 79 years old who had recovered from COVID-19. The chain links TRBV7-2 to TRBJ2-7; no clear D gene. CDR3 DNA: TGTGCCAGCAGCACCTGGGCCTCTACCTACGAGCAGTACTTC. It specifies CASSTWASTYEQYF.